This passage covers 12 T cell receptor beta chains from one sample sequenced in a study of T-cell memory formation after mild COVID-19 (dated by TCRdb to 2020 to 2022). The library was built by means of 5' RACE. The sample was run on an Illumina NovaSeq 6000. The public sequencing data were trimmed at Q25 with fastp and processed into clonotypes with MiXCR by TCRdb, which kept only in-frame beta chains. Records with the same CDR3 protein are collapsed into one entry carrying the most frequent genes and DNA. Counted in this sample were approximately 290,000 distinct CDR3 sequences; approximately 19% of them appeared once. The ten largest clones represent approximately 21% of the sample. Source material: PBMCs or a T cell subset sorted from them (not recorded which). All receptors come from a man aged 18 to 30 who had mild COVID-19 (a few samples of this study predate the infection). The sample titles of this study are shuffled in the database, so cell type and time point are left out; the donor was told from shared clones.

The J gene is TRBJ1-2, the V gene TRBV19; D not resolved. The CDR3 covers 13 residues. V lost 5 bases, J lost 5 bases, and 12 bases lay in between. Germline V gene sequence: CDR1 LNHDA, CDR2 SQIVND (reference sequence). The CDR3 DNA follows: TGTGCCAGTAGTCTCGGGGTACAATATGGCTACACCTTC. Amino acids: CASSLGVQYGYTF.

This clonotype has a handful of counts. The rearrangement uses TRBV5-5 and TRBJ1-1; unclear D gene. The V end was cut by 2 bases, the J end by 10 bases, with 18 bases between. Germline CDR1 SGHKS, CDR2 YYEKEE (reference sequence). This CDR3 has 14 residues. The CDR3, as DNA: TGTGCCAGCAGCTTTGTTTGGGTGGATCAAGGAGCTTTCTTT. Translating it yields CASSFVWVDQGAFF.

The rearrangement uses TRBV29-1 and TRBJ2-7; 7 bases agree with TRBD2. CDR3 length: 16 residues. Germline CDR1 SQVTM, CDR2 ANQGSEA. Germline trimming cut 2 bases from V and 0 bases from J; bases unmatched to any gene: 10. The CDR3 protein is CSVERRAGPYSYEQYF. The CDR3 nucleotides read TGCAGCGTTGAAAGGCGAGCGGGGCCCTACTCCTACGAGCAGTACTTC.

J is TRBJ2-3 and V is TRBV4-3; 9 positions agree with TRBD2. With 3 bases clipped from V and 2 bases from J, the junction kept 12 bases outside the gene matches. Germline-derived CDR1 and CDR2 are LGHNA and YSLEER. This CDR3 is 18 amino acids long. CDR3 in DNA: TGCGCCAGCAGCCAGGCGTCGGCTAGCGGGGATATCACAGATACGCAGTATTTT. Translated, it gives CASSQASASGDITDTQYF.

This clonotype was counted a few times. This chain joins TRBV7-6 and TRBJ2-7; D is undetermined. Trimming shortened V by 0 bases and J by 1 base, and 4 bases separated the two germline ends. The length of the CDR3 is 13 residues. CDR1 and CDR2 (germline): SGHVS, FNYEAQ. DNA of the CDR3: TGTGCCAGCAGCTTAGCCAGGTCCTACGAGCAGTACTTC. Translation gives CASSLARSYEQYF.

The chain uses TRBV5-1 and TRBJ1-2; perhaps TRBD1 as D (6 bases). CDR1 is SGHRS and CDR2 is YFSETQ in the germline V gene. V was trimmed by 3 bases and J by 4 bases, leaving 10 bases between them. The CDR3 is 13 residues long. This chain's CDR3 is CASSSEGGYGYTF. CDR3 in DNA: TGCGCCAGCAGCTCCGAGGGGGGCTATGGCTACACCTTC.

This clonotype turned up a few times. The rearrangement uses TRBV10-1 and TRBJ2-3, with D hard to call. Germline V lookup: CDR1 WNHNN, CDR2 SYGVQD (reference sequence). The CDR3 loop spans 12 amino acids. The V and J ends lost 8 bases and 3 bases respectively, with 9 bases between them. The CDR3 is CASGENTDTQYF. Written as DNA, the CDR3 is TGCGCCAGCGGGGAAAATACAGATACGCAGTATTTT.

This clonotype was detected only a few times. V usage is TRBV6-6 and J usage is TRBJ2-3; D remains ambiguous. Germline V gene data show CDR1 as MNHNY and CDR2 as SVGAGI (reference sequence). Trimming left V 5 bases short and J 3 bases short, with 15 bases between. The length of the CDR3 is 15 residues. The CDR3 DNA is TGTGCCAGCAGTGGAACAGCCGACCTGACAGATACGCAGTATTTT. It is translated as CASSGTADLTDTQYF.

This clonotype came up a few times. The CDR3 loop reads CASANSLRQASYEQYF. For the CDR3, the DNA is TGTGCCAGCGCAAACTCCTTGCGACAGGCCTCCTACGAGCAGTACTTC. The J gene is TRBJ2-7, the V gene TRBV27, with TRBD1 as a possible D gene (6 bases). The CDR3 has 16 amino acids. Germline values: CDR1 MNHEY, CDR2 SMNVEV (reference sequence). V was pared by 8 bases and J by 0 bases, with 20 bases between.

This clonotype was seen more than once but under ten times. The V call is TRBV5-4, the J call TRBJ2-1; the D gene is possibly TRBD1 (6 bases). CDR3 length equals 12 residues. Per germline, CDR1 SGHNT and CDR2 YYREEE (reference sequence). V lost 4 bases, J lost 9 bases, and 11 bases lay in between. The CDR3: CASSPGQSEQFF. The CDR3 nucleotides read TGTGCCAGCAGCCCCGGACAGAGTGAGCAGTTCTTC.

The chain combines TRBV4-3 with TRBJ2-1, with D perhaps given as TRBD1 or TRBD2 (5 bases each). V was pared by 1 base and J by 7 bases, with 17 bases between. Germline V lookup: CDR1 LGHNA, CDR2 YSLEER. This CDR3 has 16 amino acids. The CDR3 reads CASSQGDPSRKNEQFF. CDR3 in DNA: TGCGCCAGCAGCCAAGGGGACCCATCCAGGAAGAATGAGCAGTTCTTC.

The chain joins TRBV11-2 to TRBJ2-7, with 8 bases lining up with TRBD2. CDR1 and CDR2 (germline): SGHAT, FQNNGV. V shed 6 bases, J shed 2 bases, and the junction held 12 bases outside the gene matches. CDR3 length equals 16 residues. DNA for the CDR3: TGTGCCAGCAGTCAGACCTGGGGGACTAGTACCTACGAGCAGTACTTC. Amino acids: CASSQTWGTSTYEQYF.